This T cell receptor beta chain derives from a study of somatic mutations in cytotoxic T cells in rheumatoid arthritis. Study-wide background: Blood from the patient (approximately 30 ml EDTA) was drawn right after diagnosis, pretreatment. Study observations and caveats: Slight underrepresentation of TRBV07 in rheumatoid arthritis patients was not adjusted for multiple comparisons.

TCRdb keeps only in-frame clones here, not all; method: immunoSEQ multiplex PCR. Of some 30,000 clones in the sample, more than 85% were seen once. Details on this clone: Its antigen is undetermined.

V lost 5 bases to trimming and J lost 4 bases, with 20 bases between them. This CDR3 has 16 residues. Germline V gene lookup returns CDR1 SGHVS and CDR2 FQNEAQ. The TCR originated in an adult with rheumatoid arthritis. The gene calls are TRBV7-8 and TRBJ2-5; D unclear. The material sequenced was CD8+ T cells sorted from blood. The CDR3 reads CASSPASGSASETQYF. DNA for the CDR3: TGTGCCAGCAGCCCCGCAAGTGGCAGCGCATCAGAGACCCAGTACTTC.